This T cell receptor beta chain is from a study of read filtering for tumor transcriptome and immune sequencing. Overall study context: Mean patient age was approximately 66 years, range about 47 to 85; some 17 male, roughly 14 female.

The V gene's germline CDR1 is SQVTM and CDR2 ANQGSEA. This CDR3 comprises 16 residues. A note on this clonotype: Its target is not known. Mismatch with germline at one junction end may stem from a read error.

This library used around 0.4 ug RNA and molecular barcoded adaptors spanning alpha/delta and beta/gamma chains. TCRdb passed the reads through MiXCR, listing each CDR3 protein once. The sample contains about 30,000 distinct CDR3 sequences, 18% of which appear only once. Study findings and constraints: Single-read clonotypes: roughly 80% of IR-seq clonotypes (around 3.5% of reads), about 70% of RNA-seq clonotypes (around 45% of reads).

Every patient had bone marrow sampled while the disease was active. This receptor was identified in a donor over 35 with multiple myeloma. The chain combines TRBV29-1 with TRBJ2-1; 7 nucleotides match TRBD2. The specimen sequenced was a population of CD138-negative cells sorted from bone marrow. CDR3 nucleotide sequence: TGCAGCGCCAAGAAGGCAGGCGGGGGTCTCTACAATGAGCAGTCCTTC. Residues: CSAKKAGGGLYNEQSF.